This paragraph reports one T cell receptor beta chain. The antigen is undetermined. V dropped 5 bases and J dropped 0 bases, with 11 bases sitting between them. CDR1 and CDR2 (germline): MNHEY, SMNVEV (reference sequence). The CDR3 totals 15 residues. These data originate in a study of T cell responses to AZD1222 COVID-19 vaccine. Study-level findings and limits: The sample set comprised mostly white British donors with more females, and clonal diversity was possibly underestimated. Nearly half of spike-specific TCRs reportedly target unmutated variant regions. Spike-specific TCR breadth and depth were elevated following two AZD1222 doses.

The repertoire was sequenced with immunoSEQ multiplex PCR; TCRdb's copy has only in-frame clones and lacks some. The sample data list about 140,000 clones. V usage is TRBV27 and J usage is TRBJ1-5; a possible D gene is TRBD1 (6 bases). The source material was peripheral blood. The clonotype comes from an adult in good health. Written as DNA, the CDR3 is TGTGCCAGCAGTCCCGGGACATTTAGCAATCAGCCCCAGCATTTT. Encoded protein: CASSPGTFSNQPQHF.